This entry features one T cell receptor beta chain sequence. Only in-frame clones appear in the TCRdb table, and some are missing; sequencing was by immunoSEQ multiplex PCR. The sample has approximately 74,000 clones; approximately 90% are singletons. The data originate from a study of blood T cell repertoires in COVID-19. About the research overall: Samples representing acute and convalescent COVID-19 were sourced from the United States, Italy and Spain. T cells, B-cell-depleted T cells, or PBMCs supplied cDNA or gDNA.

The CDR3 totals 15 residues. Germline CDR1 is MDHEN and CDR2 is SYDVKM. V lost 7 bases and J 7 bases, leaving 19 bases between the germline ends. Specimen: peripheral blood. This receptor was identified in a woman aged 60 to 75 with active COVID-19. The chain joins TRBV28 to TRBJ1-4; D is possibly TRBD1 (5 bases). The CDR3 protein is CASTPGRQGREKLFF. CDR3 DNA sequence: TGTGCCAGCACCCCTGGGAGGCAGGGTCGTGAAAAACTGTTTTTT.